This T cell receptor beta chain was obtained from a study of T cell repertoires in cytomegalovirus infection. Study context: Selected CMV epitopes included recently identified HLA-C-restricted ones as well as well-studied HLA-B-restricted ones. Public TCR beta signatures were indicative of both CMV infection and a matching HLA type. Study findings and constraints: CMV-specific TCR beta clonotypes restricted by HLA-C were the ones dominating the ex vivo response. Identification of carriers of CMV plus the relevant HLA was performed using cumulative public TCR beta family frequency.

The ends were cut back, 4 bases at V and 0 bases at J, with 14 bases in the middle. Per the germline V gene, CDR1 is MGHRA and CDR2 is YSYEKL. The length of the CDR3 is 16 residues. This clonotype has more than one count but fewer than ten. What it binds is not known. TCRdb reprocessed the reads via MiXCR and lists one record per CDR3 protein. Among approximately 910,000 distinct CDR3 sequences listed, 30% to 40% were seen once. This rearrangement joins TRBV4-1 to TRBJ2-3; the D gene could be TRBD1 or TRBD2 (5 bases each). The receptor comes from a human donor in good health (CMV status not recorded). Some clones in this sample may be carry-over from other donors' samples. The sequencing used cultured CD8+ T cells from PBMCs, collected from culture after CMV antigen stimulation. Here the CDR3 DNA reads TGCGCCAGCAGCCCTCATGGGACCAAGAGCACAGATACGCAGTATTTT. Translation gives CASSPHGTKSTDTQYF.